The clone carrying this T cell receptor beta chain showed up many times. Its target is unknown. V lost 6 bases and J lost 4, with 16 bases in between. The germline V gene has CDR1 LNHDA and CDR2 SQIVND (reference sequence). This CDR3 has 16 residues. Sequencing used cDNA as its template, made by extracting RNA and reverse transcribing it. Sequenced by immunoSEQ multiplex PCR; TCRdb stores in-frame clones only, minus some. The sample contains roughly 130,000 clones, 45% to 60% of which appear only once. Lesional scalp tissue (obtained by punch biopsy) and peripheral blood were collected from alopecia areata patients. Sorted out of PBMCs were CD4+ T cells and CD8+ T cells. The data stem from a study of CD8+ T cells in alopecia areata. Study-wide results and caveats: Patients shared TCRs less clearly than mice did, possibly owing to HLA.

This clonotype was sampled from a human donor with alopecia areata. The chain uses TRBV19 and TRBJ2-6; D may be TRBD1 or TRBD2 (5 bases each). The material sequenced was CD4+ T cells sorted from blood, taken at week 0. CDR3 loop: CASRSRWGSGANVLTF. The CDR3 DNA reads TGTGCCAGTAGATCCCGGTGGGGGTCAGGGGCCAACGTCCTGACTTTC.